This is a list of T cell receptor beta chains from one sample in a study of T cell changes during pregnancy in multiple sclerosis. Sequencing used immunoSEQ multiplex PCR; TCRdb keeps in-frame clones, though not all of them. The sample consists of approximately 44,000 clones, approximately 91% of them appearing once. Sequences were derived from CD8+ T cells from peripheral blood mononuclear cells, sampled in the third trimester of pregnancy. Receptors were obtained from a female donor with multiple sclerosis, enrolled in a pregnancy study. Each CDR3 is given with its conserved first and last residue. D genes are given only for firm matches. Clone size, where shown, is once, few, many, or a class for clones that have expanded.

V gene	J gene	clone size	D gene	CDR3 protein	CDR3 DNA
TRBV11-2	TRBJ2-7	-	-	CASSPLLETGNEQYF	TGTGCCAGCAGCCCGCTACTGGAGACCGGGAACGAGCAGTACTTC
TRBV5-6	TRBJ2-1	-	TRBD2	CASSLQGLIAGVENEQLF	TGTGCCAGCAGCCTCCAAGGTTTAATAGCGGGAGTAGAGAATGAGCAGCTCTTC
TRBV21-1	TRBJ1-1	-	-	CASRQREGSEAFF	TGTGCCAGCAGACAGAGGGAGGGCAGTGAAGCTTTCTTT
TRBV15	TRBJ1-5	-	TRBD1	CATSRVRDRGLNQPQHF	TGTGCCACCAGCAGGGTCCGGGACAGGGGGCTCAATCAGCCCCAGCATTTT
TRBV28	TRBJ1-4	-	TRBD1	CASSLHSPGTGGFGNEKLFF	TGTGCCAGCAGTTTACATTCCCCCGGGACAGGGGGGTTTGGTAATGAAAAACTGTTTTTT
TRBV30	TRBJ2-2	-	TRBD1	CAWEGGDRAAGELFF	TGTGCCTGGGAAGGAGGGGACAGGGCGGCGGGGGAGCTGTTTTTT
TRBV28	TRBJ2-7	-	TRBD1	CASSLLGGTGPYEQYF	TGTGCCAGCAGTTTATTAGGCGGGACAGGGCCCTACGAGCAGTACTTC
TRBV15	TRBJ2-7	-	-	CATSRADSYEQYF	TGTGCCACCAGCAGAGCGGACAGCTACGAGCAGTACTTC
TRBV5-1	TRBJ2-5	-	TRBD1	CASSPGQGETQYF	TGCGCCAGCAGCCCCGGACAGGGGGAGACCCAGTACTTC
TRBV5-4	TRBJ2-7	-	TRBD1	CASSFGTGAGNEQYF	TGTGCCAGCAGCTTTGGGACAGGGGCCGGGAACGAGCAGTACTTC
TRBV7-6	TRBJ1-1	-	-	CASSPTGGTEAFF	TGTGCCAGCAGCCCGACGGGGGGGACTGAAGCTTTCTTT
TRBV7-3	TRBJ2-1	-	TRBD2	CASSPVSGGSNEQFF	TGTGCCAGCAGCCCCGTTAGCGGGGGAAGCAATGAGCAGTTCTTC
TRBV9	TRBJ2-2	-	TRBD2	CASSASGLAGGELFF	TGTGCCAGCAGCGCCTCAGGACTAGCGGGCGGGGAGCTGTTTTTT
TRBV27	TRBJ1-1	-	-	CASSSQGLALTEAFF	TGTGCCAGCAGTTCCCAGGGACTAGCCCTCACTGAAGCTTTCTTT
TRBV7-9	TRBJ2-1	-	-	CASSAGNNEQFF	TGTGCCAGCAGTGCGGGCAACAATGAGCAGTTCTTC
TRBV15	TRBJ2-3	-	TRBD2	CATSRDQTSGTDTQYF	TGTGCCACCAGCAGAGATCAGACTAGCGGCACAGATACGCAGTATTTT
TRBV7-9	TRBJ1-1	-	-	CASSSPSTEAFF	TGTGCCAGCAGCTCACCCAGTACTGAAGCTTTCTTT
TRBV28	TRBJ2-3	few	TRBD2	CASSGASGSRLGADTQYF	TGTGCCAGCAGTGGGGCTAGCGGCTCCCGACTCGGGGCAGATACGCAGTATTTT
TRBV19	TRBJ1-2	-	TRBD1	CASSRQGDYGYTF	TGTGCCAGTAGTAGGCAGGGGGACTATGGCTACACCTTC
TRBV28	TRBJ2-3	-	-	CASSPPRGDTQYF	TGTGCCAGCAGCCCCCCACGGGGAGATACGCAGTATTTT
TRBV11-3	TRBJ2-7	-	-	CASSSQDPPADEQYF	TGTGCCAGCAGCTCTCAAGACCCCCCGGCGGACGAGCAGTACTTC
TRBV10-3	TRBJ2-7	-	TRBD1	CAISEWRGDRDIYEQYF	TGTGCCATCAGTGAGTGGAGGGGGGACAGGGACATTTACGAGCAGTACTTC
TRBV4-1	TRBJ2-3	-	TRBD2	CASSQDQLAGSTDTQYF	TGCGCCAGCAGCCAAGACCAACTAGCGGGAAGCACAGATACGCAGTATTTT
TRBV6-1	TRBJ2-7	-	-	CASTPWQGFDEQYF	TGTGCCAGCACCCCATGGCAGGGGTTCGACGAGCAGTACTTC
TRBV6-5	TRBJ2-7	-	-	CASSTGNSYEQYF	TGTGCCAGCAGTACAGGTAACTCCTACGAGCAGTACTTC